This TCR beta chain was sequenced during a study of blood T cell repertoires in COVID-19. Background on the study: The United States, Italy and Spain supplied acute and convalescent COVID-19 samples.

Germline lookup yields CDR1 KGHDR and CDR2 SFDVKD. The CDR3 length is 19 residues. V dropped 6 bases and J dropped 2 bases, with 25 bases sitting between them. The age range of participants was 18 to 89 years, with residence in roughly 25 US areas. Participants' own reports of clinical history determined their cohort assignment. Study processing details: Quantification of nucleated cells was approximated via reference gene primer amplification. Sequencing used immunoSEQ multiplex PCR; TCRdb keeps in-frame clones, though not all of them. V and J calls and clone size are those listed in that table; D and trimming were worked out from the DNA. Here the sample spans 250,000 or so clones, around nine tenths being singletons.

Sample: PBMCs or T cells enriched from blood (not recorded which). The chain uses TRBV24-1 and TRBJ2-1; perhaps TRBD2 as D (6 bases). This clonotype originated in a woman aged 40 to 55 who had been exposed to COVID-19. The CDR3: CATSLSSAVGGAAYNEQFF. The CDR3 coding sequence is TGTGCCACCAGTCTTTCGTCTGCCGTCGGCGGGGCCGCCTACAATGAGCAGTTCTTC.